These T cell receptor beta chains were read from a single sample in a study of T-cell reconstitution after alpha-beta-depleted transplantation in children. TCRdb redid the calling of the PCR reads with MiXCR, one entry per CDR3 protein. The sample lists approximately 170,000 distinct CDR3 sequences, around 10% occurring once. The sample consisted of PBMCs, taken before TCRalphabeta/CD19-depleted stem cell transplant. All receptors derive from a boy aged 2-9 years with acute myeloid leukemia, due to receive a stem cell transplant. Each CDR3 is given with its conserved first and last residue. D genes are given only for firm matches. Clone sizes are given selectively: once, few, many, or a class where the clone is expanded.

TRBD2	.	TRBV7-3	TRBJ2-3	TGTGCCAGCAGCTTCCAAGCAAGCGGGGGAGATACGCAGTATTTT	CASSFQASGGDTQYF
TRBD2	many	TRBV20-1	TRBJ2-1	TGCAGTGCTCGTTCCGGGACTAGGGGTGAGCAGTTCTTC	CSARSGTRGEQFF
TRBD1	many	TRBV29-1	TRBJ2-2	TGCAGCGCTCCCCAAGACAGGGGCACCGGGGAGCTGTTTTTT	CSAPQDRGTGELFF
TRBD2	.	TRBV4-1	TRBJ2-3	TGCGCCAGCAGCCAAGTGACTAGCGGGGTCGAAGATACGCAGTATTTT	CASSQVTSGVEDTQYF
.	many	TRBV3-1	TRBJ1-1	TGTGCCAGCAGCCATTCAGGGAACACTGAAGCTTTCTTT	CASSHSGNTEAFF
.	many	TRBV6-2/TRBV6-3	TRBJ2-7	TGTGCCATCTCAGGGGGGTGGTCCTACGAGCAGTACTTC	CAISGGWSYEQYF
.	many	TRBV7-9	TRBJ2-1	TGTGCCAGCAGCCCCTTCTACAATGAGCAGTTCTTC	CASSPFYNEQFF
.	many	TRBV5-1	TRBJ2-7	TGCGCCAGCAGCTTCGAGACAGGCCCCTACGAGCAGTACTTC	CASSFETGPYEQYF
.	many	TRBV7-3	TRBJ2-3	TGTGCCAGCAGCCCAGGGCCCGCGGATACGCAGTATTTT	CASSPGPADTQYF
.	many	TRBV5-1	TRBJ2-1	TGCGCCAGCGCAATTTGGGCGGCGAGAACCTACAATGAGCAGTTCTTC	CASAIWAARTYNEQFF
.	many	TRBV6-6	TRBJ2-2	TGTGCCAGCAGGAACACCGGGGAGCTGTTTTTT	CASRNTGELFF
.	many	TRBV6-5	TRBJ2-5	TGTGCCAGCAGTTACGTGCGGGGAGAGACCCAGTACTTC	CASSYVRGETQYF
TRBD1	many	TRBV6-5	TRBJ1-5	TGTGCCAGCAGTTACCAACAGGGGTTGGATCAGCCCCAGCATTTT	CASSYQQGLDQPQHF
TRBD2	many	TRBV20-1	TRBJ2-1	TGCAGTGCTACACTAGCGGGGGGCCTCTACAATGAGCAGTTCTTC	CSATLAGGLYNEQFF
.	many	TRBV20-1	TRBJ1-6	TGCAGTGCTATTCCCTTATTGGGCTATAATTCACCCCTCCACTTT	CSAIPLLGYNSPLHF
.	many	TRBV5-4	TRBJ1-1	TGTGCCAGCAGTTCCAGGGTGGCGGAAGAGGCTTTCTTT	CASSSRVAEEAFF
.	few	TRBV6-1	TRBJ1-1	TGTGCCAGCACCGTACAGGGAGGGAACCTCATGGACACTGAAGCTTTCTTT	CASTVQGGNLMDTEAFF
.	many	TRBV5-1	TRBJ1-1	TGCGCCAGCAGCTTGGTAGGAGGTCTCATGAACACTGAAGCTTTCTTT	CASSLVGGLMNTEAFF
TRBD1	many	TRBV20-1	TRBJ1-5	TGCAGTGCTAGAGATATGGGGACAGGTTATCAGCCCCAGCATTTT	CSARDMGTGYQPQHF
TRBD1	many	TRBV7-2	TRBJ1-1	TGTGCCAGCAGCCGGAGACAGGGGGGAATGAACACTGAAGCTTTCTTT	CASSRRQGGMNTEAFF
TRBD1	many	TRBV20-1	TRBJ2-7	TGCAGTGCAAGAGGGACAGCGATACGCTACGAGCAGTACTTC	CSARGTAIRYEQYF
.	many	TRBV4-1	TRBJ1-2	TGCGCCAGCAGCCAAGAAGGGTCAGGGGCGGGAAACTATGGCTACACCTTC	CASSQEGSGAGNYGYTF
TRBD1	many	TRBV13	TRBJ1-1	TGTGCCAGCAGCTTAAATCCGGACAGGGTAACTGAAGCTTTCTTT	CASSLNPDRVTEAFF
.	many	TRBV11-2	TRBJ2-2	TGTGCCAGCAGCTTAGGGAGGTTTGAGTTTTTT	CASSLGRFEFF
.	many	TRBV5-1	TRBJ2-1	TGCGCCAGCAGCTTGGACTTCCAATACAATGAGCAGTTCTTC	CASSLDFQYNEQFF
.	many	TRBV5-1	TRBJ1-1	TGCGCCAGCAGCTTGATCCAGGTGGGGATAGAAGCTTTCTTT	CASSLIQVGIEAFF
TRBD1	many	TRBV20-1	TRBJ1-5	TGCAGTGCTACCTCGGACAGGGAGGCCGGCCAGCCCCAGCATTTT	CSATSDREAGQPQHF
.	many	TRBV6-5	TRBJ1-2	TGTGCCAGCAGTTACCGGAACAGCAATACTAACTATGGCTACACCTTC	CASSYRNSNTNYGYTF
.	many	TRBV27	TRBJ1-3	TGTGCCAGCAGCCCGGGGAACCCCACCTCTGGAAACACCATATATTTT	CASSPGNPTSGNTIYF
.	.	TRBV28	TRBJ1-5	TGTGCCAGCAGTACCCCGGCAGCTCAGCCCCAGCATTTT	CASSTPAAQPQHF
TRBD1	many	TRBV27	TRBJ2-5	TGTGCCAGCAGTACCAAGGGACAGGGGGTCTTGGAGACCCAGTACTTC	CASSTKGQGVLETQYF
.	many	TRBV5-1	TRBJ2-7	TGCGCCAGCAGCTTGGCCCGGACATCGAGCTCCTACGAGCAGTACTTC	CASSLARTSSSYEQYF
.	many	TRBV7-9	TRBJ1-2	TGTGCCAGCAGCCTGCTTACTGGGACACCCTATGGCTACACCTTC	CASSLLTGTPYGYTF
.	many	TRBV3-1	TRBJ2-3	TGTGCCAGCAGCCAAGGTGTTGCCCTGGTAGATACGCAGTATTTT	CASSQGVALVDTQYF
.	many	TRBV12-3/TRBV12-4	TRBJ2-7	TGTGCCAGCAGTTTAGAAACGGGAGCAGAACCCTACGAGCAGTACTTC	CASSLETGAEPYEQYF
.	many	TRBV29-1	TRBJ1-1	TGCAGCGTTGGACAGGAAAACACTGAAGCTTTCTTT	CSVGQENTEAFF
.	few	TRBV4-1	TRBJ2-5	TGCGCCAGCAGCCAAGAAGACGGTGAGACCCAGTACTTC	CASSQEDGETQYF
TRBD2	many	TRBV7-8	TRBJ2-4	TGTGCCAGCAGCTTAGCGCTAGCGGTTACAAAAGCCAAAAACATTCAGTACTTC	CASSLALAVTKAKNIQYF
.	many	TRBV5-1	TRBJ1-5	TGCGCCAGCTTACCCAACCGGACATGGGAACAGCCCCAGCATTTT	CASLPNRTWEQPQHF
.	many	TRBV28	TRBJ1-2	TGTGCCAGCGTAAAAACAGGCTTCTATGGCTACACCTTC	CASVKTGFYGYTF
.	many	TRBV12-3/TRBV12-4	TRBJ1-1	TGTGCCAGCAGTTTGGACGCCTGGGACCCTGAAGCTTTCTTT	CASSLDAWDPEAFF
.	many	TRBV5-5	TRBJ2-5	TGTGCCAGCAGCTTGGTGACAAACGAGGCCCAGTACTTC	CASSLVTNEAQYF
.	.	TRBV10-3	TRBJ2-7	TGTGCCATCACTCTTAGCGGAAACTCCTACGAGCAGTACTTC	CAITLSGNSYEQYF
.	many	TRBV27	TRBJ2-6	TGTGCCAGCGGTACCCACCTCTCTGGGGCCAACGTCCTGACTTTC	CASGTHLSGANVLTF
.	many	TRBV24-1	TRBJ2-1	TGTGCCACCAGTGACGTCGGACAGATGATACCTACCAATGAGCAGTTCTTC	CATSDVGQMIPTNEQFF
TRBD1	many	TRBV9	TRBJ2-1	TGTGCCAGCAGCGCGGGGGGACAGGGTCTCTACAATGAGCAGTTCTTC	CASSAGGQGLYNEQFF